The entry that follows covers one T cell receptor beta chain sequence. This sequence may be a read error, since a much larger clone differs from it by one base. Without the conserved terminal phenylalanine or tryptophan, this CDR3 likely stems from a read error. This sample stems from a study of molecular identifiers for immune sequencing clone quantification. The CDR3 is 14 amino acids. With 5 bases clipped from V and 4 bases from J, the junction kept 5 bases outside the gene matches. CDR1 and CDR2 from the germline V gene are SEHNR and FQNEAQ (reference sequence). Each CDR3 protein is one row after TCRdb ran MiXCR on the PCR reads. This table has around 460,000 distinct CDR3 sequences, 20% to 25% appearing once.

This TCR derives from a human donor in good health. Some libraries in this study had Jurkat cell RNA spiked in. The V call is TRBV7-9, the J call TRBJ2-3; 8 bases fit TRBD2. The sample consisted of naive CD8+ T cells from blood, with Jurkat cell RNA spiked in. Subset given: FACS-sorted CD8+CD4-CCR7+CD45RA+ naive T cells. As DNA, the CDR3 is TGTGCCAGCAGCCGGGTCGGGGGGGCAGATACGCAGTATCTT. Its protein product is CASSRVGGADTQYL.